The 21 T cell receptor beta chains in this list originate from one sample, sequenced in a study of preoperative IRX-2 immunotherapy in early breast cancer. Assay used: immunoSEQ multiplex PCR; TCRdb lists only in-frame clones, some missing. The sample has more than 25,000 clones; 85% to 90% are singletons. Treatment noted: preoperative locoregional IRX-2 cytokine immunotherapy. This specimen was collected from a patient treated with IRX-2 immunotherapy. All receptors come from a human donor with breast cancer.

V is TRBV5-6 and J is TRBJ2-7; possible D gene TRBD2, 5 bases. This CDR3 region has 13 residues. V was trimmed by 0 bases and J by 2 bases, leaving 6 bases between them. CDR1 and CDR2 (germline): SGHDT, YYEEEE. The CDR3 nucleotides are TGTGCCAGCAGCTTGGGACTACCCTACGAGCAGTACTTC. Its protein product is CASSLGLPYEQYF.

The chain links TRBV28 to TRBJ1-2; 8 nucleotides line up with TRBD1. V was clipped by 2 bases and J by 0 bases; unmatched bases: 8. The germline V gene has CDR1 MDHEN and CDR2 SYDVKM. This CDR3 contains 17 residues. The CDR3 nucleotides are TGTGCCAGCAGTTTAAAGTCAGGGGGCGATGCTAACTATGGCTACACCTTC. The encoded protein is CASSLKSGGDANYGYTF.

A single count supports this clone. V usage is TRBV11-2 and J usage is TRBJ2-7, with D unresolved. The CDR3 spans 13 residues. Looked up from germline, CDR1 is SGHAT and CDR2 is FQNNGV. V lost 2 bases and J lost 6, with 11 bases in between. The CDR3 spells CASSLPPAVEQYF. The CDR3, as DNA: TGTGCCAGCAGCTTACCTCCGGCGGTCGAGCAGTACTTC.

This rearrangement joins TRBV5-4 to TRBJ2-3, with 8 bases matching TRBD2. The junction had 11 bases not matched to a gene; V was cut back by 0 bases and J by 2 bases. The length of the CDR3 is 18 residues. Germline V gene lookup returns CDR1 SGHNT and CDR2 YYREEE (reference sequence). CDR3 amino acids: CASSLALRGGRDTDTQYF. In DNA form, the CDR3 reads TGTGCCAGCAGCTTGGCTCTACGGGGGGGCCGAGACACAGATACGCAGTATTTT.

J is TRBJ1-2 and V is TRBV7-2; TRBD1 agrees at 8 bases. The CDR3 runs to 12 residues. Germline values: CDR1 SGHTA, CDR2 FQGNSA. With V trimmed by 5 bases and J by 7 bases, 3 bases remained unmatched. The CDR3 protein is CASSTGTGGYTF. The CDR3 nucleotides are TGTGCCAGCAGCACAGGGACAGGTGGCTACACCTTC.

Here the CDR3 DNA reads TGTGCCAGCAAGGGAGCGGGAGGTACCGGGGAGCTGTTTTTT. This translates into CASKGAGGTGELFF. The chain joins TRBV2 to TRBJ2-2, with 9 bases matching TRBD2. The CDR3 contains 14 residues. J was trimmed by 5 bases and V by 7 bases; bases with no gene match: 5. CDR1 and CDR2 from the germline V gene are SNHLY and FYNNEI.

The gene calls are TRBV5-4 and TRBJ2-7; TRBD1 aligns across 12 bases. V was clipped by 4 bases and J by 5 bases; unmatched bases: 7. The CDR3 spans 15 residues. Germline lookup yields CDR1 SGHNT and CDR2 YYREEE (reference sequence). This CDR3 is CASSPTGTGGHEQYF. The DNA for the CDR3 is TGTGCCAGCAGCCCAACCGGGACAGGGGGCCACGAGCAGTACTTC.

This chain uses TRBV6-6 with TRBJ2-7, with no clear D. Germline-derived CDR1 and CDR2 are MNHNY and SVGAGI (reference sequence). This CDR3 is built from 13 residues. V was trimmed by 4 bases and J by 0 bases, leaving 7 bases between them. As DNA, the CDR3 is TGTGCCAGCAGTTTCCTTGACTCCTACGAGCAGTACTTC. Translating it yields CASSFLDSYEQYF.

The V and J genes are TRBV4-1 and TRBJ2-7; 9 nucleotides match TRBD2. The CDR3 loop spans 15 amino acids. The J segment lost 1 base and the V segment lost 1 base, leaving 2 bases of the junction unmatched. Looked up from germline, CDR1 is MGHRA and CDR2 is YSYEKL. The CDR3 is CASSQVAGGSYEQYF. The CDR3 DNA is TGCGCCAGCAGCCAAGTGGCGGGAGGGTCCTACGAGCAGTACTTC.

V gene TRBV18 combines with J gene TRBJ1-1; D unresolved. Looked up from germline, CDR1 is KGHSH and CDR2 is LQKENI. V was clipped by 3 bases and J by 3 bases, with 8 bases between them. The CDR3 runs to 13 residues. The CDR3 sequence is CASSPRADTEAFF. The CDR3 DNA reads as TGTGCCAGCTCACCCCGGGCCGACACTGAAGCTTTCTTT.

V usage is TRBV2 and J usage is TRBJ2-6; D is ambiguous. The CDR3 runs 13 residues. Germline CDR1 and CDR2: SNHLY and FYNNEI. V lost 7 bases to trimming and J lost 0 bases, with 4 bases between them. Written as DNA, the CDR3 is TGTGCCAGCACGGGCTCTGGGGCCAACGTCCTGACTTTC. Protein product: CASTGSGANVLTF.

The V and J genes are TRBV11-3 and TRBJ1-1; the D is unclear. The V end lost 3 bases, the J end lost 3 bases, and 8 bases lay between the germline ends. Germline assignment: CDR1 SGHNT and CDR2 YENEEA. The CDR3 runs to 13 residues. The CDR3 is CASSFSPDTEAFF. CDR3 DNA: TGTGCCAGCAGCTTTTCCCCAGACACTGAAGCTTTCTTT.

CDR3 nucleotide sequence: TGTGCCAGCTTACTCCTCCAGACCTACGAGCAGTACTTC. It is translated as CASLLLQTYEQYF. The chain is built from TRBV18 and TRBJ2-7; D is ambiguous. Germline lookup yields CDR1 KGHSH and CDR2 LQKENI. V was clipped by 7 bases and J by 2 bases, with 12 bases between them. This CDR3 region has 13 residues.

V and J are TRBV14 and TRBJ2-2, with a weak D call TRBD1 (6 bases). Germline V gene data show CDR1 as SGHDN and CDR2 as FVKESK. The CDR3 totals 17 residues. Between the trimmed V and J ends, which lost 3 bases and 0 bases, there was a span of 14 bases. CDR3 amino acids: CASSHLRRGTNTGELFF. The CDR3 nucleotides read TGTGCCAGCAGCCACCTCCGTAGGGGGACGAACACCGGGGAGCTGTTTTTT.

The rearrangement links TRBV15 to TRBJ1-5; TRBD1 might be the D (6 bases). CDR1 is LNHNV, CDR2 YYDKDF, per germline (reference sequence). The CDR3 sequence is 16 residues long. Trimming cost V 4 bases and J 4 bases, with 17 bases left between them. CDR3 DNA: TGTGCCACCAGCACTACAACAGGGATAGGGAATCAGCCCCAGCATTTT. It translates to CATSTTTGIGNQPQHF.

This chain joins TRBV11-2 and TRBJ2-3; 14 bases agree with TRBD2. CDR3 length equals 17 residues. The junction had 13 bases not matched to a gene; V was cut back by 8 bases and J by 6 bases. In germline, CDR1 is SGHAT, CDR2 FQNNGV. The CDR3 protein is CASSGTSGGPWEDTQYF. In nucleotides, the CDR3 is TGTGCCAGCTCCGGGACTAGCGGGGGTCCGTGGGAGGATACGCAGTATTTT.

J is TRBJ2-5 and V is TRBV7-2, with 8 bases matching TRBD2. Germline V CDR1 and CDR2: SGHTA, FQGNSA. The V segment lost 11 bases and the J segment 1 base; nucleotides outside the gene matches: 12. CDR3 length: 15 residues. The CDR3 region has the DNA TGTGCCGTAGGGGGGCGGGGGGCACTCCAAGAGACCCAGTACTTC. Residues: CAVGGRGALQETQYF.

V gene TRBV10-2 combines with J gene TRBJ2-7; D remains ambiguous. Trimming cost V 7 bases and J 5 bases, with 9 bases left between them. CDR1 and CDR2 from the germline V gene are WSHSY and SAAADI. The CDR3 is 11 residues long. The CDR3 reads CASNTNHEQYF. The CDR3 bases are TGCGCCAGCAATACGAACCACGAGCAGTACTTC.

The chain combines TRBV19 with TRBJ2-3; D remains unclear. This CDR3 comprises 13 residues. The V and J ends lost 0 bases and 6 bases respectively, with 7 bases between them. Germline V lookup: CDR1 LNHDA, CDR2 SQIVND (reference sequence). The DNA for the CDR3 is TGTGCCAGTAGTATAGACTGGAGCGATACGCAGTATTTT. It codes for CASSIDWSDTQYF.

The chain carries TRBV20-1 and TRBJ2-7, with a weak D call TRBD2 (6 bases). This CDR3 is built from 11 residues. Germline V lookup: CDR1 DFQATT, CDR2 SNEGSKA (reference sequence). V was shortened by 3 bases and J by 3 bases, with 6 bases between the two germline ends. The CDR3 sequence is CSASGGYEQYF. For the CDR3, the DNA is TGCAGTGCTAGCGGGGGCTACGAGCAGTACTTC.

J is TRBJ2-7 and V is TRBV5-1, with D maybe TRBD2 (7 bases). This CDR3 is built from 14 residues. In germline, CDR1 is SGHRS, CDR2 YFSETQ. V lost 7 bases to trimming and J lost 3 bases, with 17 bases between them. CDR3: CASSGGGGYYEQYF. The CDR3 DNA is TGCGCCAGCTCGGGGGGCGGGGGCTACTACGAGCAGTACTTC.